Included here is one TCR beta chain sequence, with context. This entry belongs to a study of shared clonotypes between healthy human individuals. CDR1 is GTSNPN, CDR2 SVGIG, per germline (reference sequence). The CDR3 loop spans 14 amino acids. V was pared by 5 bases and J by 5 bases, with 18 bases between. CD45RO-negative CD8 cells positively selected for CCR7 made up the naive population, which excluded terminally differentiated effector memory CD45RA+ cells. Only in-frame clones appear in the TCRdb table, and some are missing; sequencing was by immunoSEQ multiplex PCR. The table records around 2.1 million clones, 85% to 95% of them present only once.

Sample: naive CD8+ T cells from PBMCs. The chain links TRBV30 to TRBJ1-1; possible D gene TRBD1, 6 bases. This TCR was sampled from a man aged 18 to 29 in good health. Some clones in this sample may be carry-over from other donors' samples. CDR3 bases: TGTGCCTGGTCCGAAGGCAGGGGACTGACTGAAGCTTTCTTT. It yields the protein CAWSEGRGLTEAFF.